This T cell receptor (beta chain) was observed in a study of blood T cell repertoires in COVID-19. Clones were read by immunoSEQ multiplex PCR, and TCRdb kept only the in-frame ones, dropping some. The data hold around 620,000 clones, with just under 90% observed a single time. CDR1 is SGHNT, CDR2 YYREEE, per germline (reference sequence). V shed 7 bases, J shed 7 bases, and the junction held 7 bases outside the gene matches. The CDR3 sequence is 14 residues long. This chain links TRBV5-4 with TRBJ1-6; 8 nucleotides align to TRBD1. This clonotype was sampled from a woman aged 18-29 years with acute or convalescent COVID-19. The sequenced sample was peripheral blood. The CDR3 sequence is CASGKTGVNSPLHF. The CDR3 region has the DNA TGTGCCAGCGGGAAGACAGGGGTGAATTCACCCCTCCACTTT. Filled out from reference TRBV5-4 and TRBJ1-6, the complete variable domain reads ETGVTQSPTHLIKTRGQQVTLRCSSQSGHNTVSWYQQALGQGPQFIFQYYREEENGRGNFPPRFSGLQFPNYSSELNVNALELDDSALYLCASGKTGVNSPLHFGNGTRLTVT.